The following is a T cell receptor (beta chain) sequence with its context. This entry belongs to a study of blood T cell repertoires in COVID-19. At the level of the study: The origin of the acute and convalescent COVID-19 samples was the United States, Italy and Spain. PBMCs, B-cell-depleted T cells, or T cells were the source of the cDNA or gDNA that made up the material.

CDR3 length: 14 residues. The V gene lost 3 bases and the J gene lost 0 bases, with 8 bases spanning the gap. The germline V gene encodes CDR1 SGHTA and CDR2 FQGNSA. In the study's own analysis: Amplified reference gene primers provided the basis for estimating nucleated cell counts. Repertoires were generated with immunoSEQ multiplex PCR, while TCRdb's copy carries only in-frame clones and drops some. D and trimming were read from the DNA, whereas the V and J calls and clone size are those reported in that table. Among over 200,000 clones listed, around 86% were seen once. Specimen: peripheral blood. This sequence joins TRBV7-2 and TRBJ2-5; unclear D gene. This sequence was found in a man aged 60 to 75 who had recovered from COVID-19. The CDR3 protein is CASSLRDYQETQYF. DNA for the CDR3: TGTGCCAGCAGCTTGAGAGACTACCAAGAGACCCAGTACTTC.